These T cell receptor beta chains were read from a single sample in a study of control samples from healthy donors and cancer patients. Data came from immunoSEQ multiplex PCR; TCRdb stores just in-frame clones and leaves some out. The sample includes 25,000 to 30,000 clones, approximately 87% seen only once; the top ten take under 2%. The sequenced material came from PBMCs. Receptors originate from a woman aged 40 to 50 with lung cancer. Both conserved end residues are part of each CDR3. A D gene is named only where the DNA matches it firmly. Expanded clones get a size class; other rows say once, few or many, or leave the size out.

NA	TRBV6-5	NA	TRBJ2-7	TGTGCCAGTCACAGGTGGGGGGTTCAGTACTTC	CASHRWGVQYF
NA	TRBV9	NA	TRBJ1-4	TGTGCCAGCAGCGTAGGGCAGTTTAATGAAAAACTGTTTTTT	CASSVGQFNEKLFF
TRBD1	TRBV18	few	TRBJ2-3	TGTGCCAGCTCACCACCGGGAGACAGGGGGCCTCTAGATACGCAGTATTTT	CASSPPGDRGPLDTQYF
NA	TRBV5-1	NA	TRBJ2-2	TGCGCCAGCAGCTTGGAAGGGGGATACACCGGGGAGCTGTTTTTT	CASSLEGGYTGELFF
TRBD2	TRBV5-4	NA	TRBJ2-5	TGTGCCAGCAGCGCCACTAGCGGGGGGACTTACCAAGAGACCCAGTACTTC	CASSATSGGTYQETQYF
NA	TRBV2	NA	TRBJ2-5	TGTGCCAGCAGTCAGGGAGGCTTCCAAGAGACCCAGTACTTC	CASSQGGFQETQYF
NA	TRBV19	NA	TRBJ1-1	TGTGCCAGTAGTATCCGACTGATGAACACTGAAGCTTTCTTT	CASSIRLMNTEAFF
NA	TRBV9	NA	TRBJ2-5	TGTGCCAGCAGCGTATCCCAAGGGGGACAAGAGACCCAGTACTTC	CASSVSQGGQETQYF
NA	TRBV29-1	NA	TRBJ1-1	TGCAGCGTCGGGGGCGCAAACACTGAAGCTTTCTTT	CSVGGANTEAFF
TRBD1	TRBV28	NA	TRBJ2-7	TGTGCCACTAAGACAGGGGTAGTCTACGAGCAGTACTTC	CATKTGVVYEQYF
TRBD1	TRBV4-3	NA	TRBJ2-7	TGCGCCAGCAGCCAGGACAGGGTCGGCGAGCAGTACTTC	CASSQDRVGEQYF
NA	TRBV2	NA	TRBJ2-2	TGTGCCAACTTGGACAGTACCGGGGAGCTGTTTTTT	CANLDSTGELFF
TRBD1	TRBV7-6	once	TRBJ2-1	TGTGCCAGCACTCCCGGGACAGGGTATTATGAGCAGTTCTTC	CASTPGTGYYEQFF
TRBD2	TRBV5-4	NA	TRBJ2-6	TGTGCCAGCAGCCCGACTAGCGGGGGGGCTTCGGGGGGGGCCAACGTCCTGACTTTC	CASSPTSGGASGGANVLTF
NA	TRBV6-2/TRBV6-3	NA	TRBJ2-1	TGTGCCAGCAGTTACGCCGACAGCTCCTACAATGAGCAGTTCTTC	CASSYADSSYNEQFF
NA	TRBV19	NA	TRBJ1-5	TGTGCCAGTAGTATAGAAGACTCCGGAGGGACAAAGCCCCAGCATTTT	CASSIEDSGGTKPQHF
NA	TRBV10-1	NA	TRBJ2-5	TGCGCCAGCCAGACAAGGGGAAGCTGGGAGACCCAGTACTTC	CASQTRGSWETQYF
TRBD1	TRBV30	NA	TRBJ2-1	TGTGCCTGGTCGGGACAGGGCTACAATGAGCAGTTCTTC	CAWSGQGYNEQFF
NA	TRBV4-1	NA	TRBJ1-1	TGCGCCAGCAGTGGACCTCTTAAAGGCACTGAAGCTTTCTTT	CASSGPLKGTEAFF
NA	TRBV3-1/TRBV3-2	few	TRBJ1-6	TGTGCCAGCAGCCAAGCCGCCACGGGGCGGTCACCCCTCCACTTT	CASSQAATGRSPLHF